This TCR beta chain was found in a study of regulatory T cells in long-lasting Graves disease. Time point specified: persistent/refractory GD, antithyroid drugs over 5 years with positive TRAb. From RNA extracted from PBMCs, the TCR library was made. Nine milliliters of peripheral blood were taken and placed in EDTA tubes. According to the study, TCR beta libraries were built with iRepertoire HTBI primers and CDR3-region Arm-PCR. TCRdb called the multiplex PCR reads again in MiXCR, with one record for every CDR3 protein. Of a few hundred thousand distinct CDR3 sequences listed, about 21% were seen once; the top ten hold roughly an eighth. This clonotype was counted at least ten times. What it binds is unknown. Study-level findings and limits: Persistent disease showed a preference for TRBV28, TRBJ1-2 and TRBJ2-5. Newly diagnosed patients had higher TCR diversity than persistent Graves' patients did. Newly diagnosed patients shared about a thousand public clonotypes; persistent patients shared under 3,000.

The CDR3 sequence is 16 residues long. Germline CDR1 is SGDLS and CDR2 is YYNGEE. Trimming cost V 3 bases and J 8 bases; bases outside gene matches: 13. Specimen: peripheral blood mononuclear cells (PBMCs), collected when the disease was refractory, from a patient treated with antithyroid drugs. V and J are TRBV9 and TRBJ1-4; 7 bases fit TRBD1. This clonotype was obtained from a female donor with Graves disease. CDR3 DNA: TGTGCCAGCAGCGCTAGCCCTTTTGACAGGGACGAAAAACTGTTTTTT. It encodes CASSASPFDRDEKLFF.